The present TCR beta chain was sequenced within a study of blood T cell repertoires in COVID-19. This clone was found once. Method: immunoSEQ multiplex PCR; TCRdb's copy keeps in-frame clones and lacks some. The sample carries roughly 120,000 clones, around 81% recorded once. Per the germline V gene, CDR1 is SGHRS and CDR2 is YFSETQ. This CDR3 spans 15 amino acids. V lost 0 bases to trimming and J lost 2 bases, with 11 bases between them. The TCR comes from a man aged 65 to 79 with acute or convalescent COVID-19. The sample taken for sequencing was peripheral blood. The chain is built from TRBV5-1 and TRBJ2-5; D is possibly TRBD1 (6 bases). CDR3 nucleotides: TGCGCCAGCAGCTTGGAGCCAGGGGATCAAGAGACCCAGTACTTC. It translates to CASSLEPGDQETQYF.